These 17 T cell receptor beta chains share one sample of origin, sequenced in a study of T cells in women clearing cervical HPV infection. The assay was immunoSEQ multiplex PCR, and TCRdb's table has in-frame clones only and misses some. This table holds roughly 35,000 clones. Specimen: blood buffy coat. These receptors came from a woman aged 18 to 75 with a cervical HPV16 infection that either progressed to CIN3+ or cleared (not recorded which).

This chain's CDR3 is CASSPTPPEKRETQYF. CDR3 bases read: TGTGCCAGCAGTCCTACTCCGCCTGAGAAACGGGAGACC. The V and J genes are TRBV6-4 and TRBJ2-5; D remains ambiguous. The read terminates 3 residues before the CDR3 end, so the remaining end is supplied by the germline J gene. Trimming cost V 5 bases and J 5 bases, with 21 bases left between them. The length of the CDR3 is 16 residues. Germline V gene sequence: CDR1 MRHNA, CDR2 SNTAGT.

A remark on this clone: Coverage ceases 3 residues before the CDR3 finishes, and the germline J gene fills in the end. The rearrangement joins TRBV18 to TRBJ1-4; 7 bases match TRBD1. In germline, CDR1 is KGHSH, CDR2 LQKENI. This CDR3 region has 15 residues. V was clipped by 2 bases and J by 7 bases; unmatched bases: 7. The DNA read from the CDR3 is TGTGCCAGCTCACCAACACAGGGGAATCGTGAAAAA. Residues: CASSPTQGNREK. The complete CDR3 reads CASSPTQGNREKLFF. Full variable domain (outside the CDR3, taken from reference TRBV18 and TRBJ1-4): NAGVMQNPRHLVRRRGQEARLRCSPMKGHSHVYWYRQLPEEGLKFMVYLQKENIIDESGMPKERFSAEFPKEGPSILRIQQVVRGDSAAYFCASSPTQGNREKLFFGSGTQLSVL.

In the case of this clone: The CDR3 goes on 3 residues after the read ends, and that part is filled in from the germline J gene. V gene TRBV6-1 combines with J gene TRBJ2-5; 10 bases agree with TRBD2. The trim removed 0 bases at V and 4 bases at J, leaving 2 bases unmatched. The CDR3 covers 15 residues. CDR1 and CDR2 (germline): MNHNS, SASEGT. The CDR3 is CASSEAAGGPETQYF. Partial CDR3 DNA: TGTGCCAGCAGTGAAGCAGCGGGGGGGCCAGAGACC.

With regard to this clone: The CDR3 end lies 3 residues beyond the end of the read and is filled in from the germline J gene. V and J are TRBV28 and TRBJ2-7; D gene unclear. Trimming removed 6 bases at V and 0 bases at J, with 6 bases between. Germline values: CDR1 MDHEN, CDR2 SYDVKM. CDR3 length: 12 amino acids. The covered CDR3 bases are TGTGCCAGCAGGGGCAGCTCCTACGAG. Its protein is CASRGSSYE. The full CDR3 is CASRGSSYEQYF.

With regard to this clone: The sequenced fragment ends 3 residues before the CDR3 boundary, so the rest is inferred from the germline J gene. The chain carries TRBV7-2 and TRBJ2-5, with D possibly TRBD2 on 6 matching bases. Germline V gene data show CDR1 as SGHTA and CDR2 as FQGNSA. The length of the CDR3 is 16 residues. The V gene lost 0 bases and the J gene lost 5 bases, with 16 bases spanning the gap. The CDR3 loop reads CASSLARGSGRETQYF. The CDR3 DNA, read in part, is TGTGCCAGCAGCTTAGCTCGGGGGTCCGGAAGGGAGACC.

About this clone: The read gets to within 3 residues of the CDR3 end, and the germline J gene fills in the rest. This chain uses TRBV4-1 with TRBJ2-7; D is unclear. Trimming shortened V by 4 bases and J by 1 base, and 17 bases separated the two germline ends. CDR1 and CDR2 from the germline V gene are MGHRA and YSYEKL. This CDR3 comprises 16 residues. Here the CDR3 reads CASSLPGRARSYEQYF. CDR3 DNA (partial): TGCGCCAGCAGCCTGCCCGGAAGGGCCCGGTCCTACGAG.

As regards this clone: The read ends 3 residues shy of where the CDR3 ends; the end is completed using the germline J gene. The chain carries TRBV23-1 and TRBJ1-4; 9 bases are a match to TRBD1. TRBV23-1 is an open reading frame, and its role is uncertain. This CDR3 spans 15 amino acids. The trim removed 1 base at V and 10 bases at J, leaving 7 bases unmatched. This CDR3 is CASSQLTGGIGKLFF. The DNA read from the CDR3 is TGCGCCAGCAGTCAATTAACAGGGGGCATTGGAAAA.

With respect to this clone: The read terminates 3 residues ahead of where the CDR3 ends, so the germline J gene completes it. The chain carries TRBV20-1 and TRBJ2-7, with 8 bases aligning to TRBD1. The germline V gene encodes CDR1 DFQATT and CDR2 SNEGSKA (reference sequence). This CDR3 contains 15 residues. Germline trimming cut 0 bases from V and 2 bases from J; bases unmatched to any gene: 6. CDR3 in amino acids: CSARDGQGTPYEQYF. Incomplete CDR3 DNA: TGCAGTGCTAGAGATGGACAGGGTACCCCCTACGAG.

On this clone itself: Sequencing ends 3 residues short of the CDR3 end; the germline J gene provides the rest. The gene calls are TRBV30 and TRBJ2-1, with 11 bases lining up with TRBD1. J lost 8 bases, V lost 5 bases, and 8 bases had no gene match. Germline CDR1 reads GTSNPN; CDR2 reads SVGIG (reference sequence). The CDR3 contains 14 residues. CDR3 in amino acids: CAWARDRGLYEQFF. The DNA read from the CDR3 is TGTGCCTGGGCCCGGGACAGGGGGTTATATGAG.

Remarks on this clone: The read finishes 3 residues shy of the CDR3 end, and the germline J gene is used to complete it. This chain joins TRBV10-3 and TRBJ2-3; no definite D call. Germline-derived CDR1 and CDR2 are ENHRY and SYGVKD. This CDR3 contains 14 residues. The CDR3 bases that were read are TGTGCCATCAGTGATATCCGAAGCCAAGAGACG. Translating it yields CAISDIRSQET. Given in full, the CDR3 is CAISDIRSQETQYF.

In regard to this clone: With the read ending 3 residues before the CDR3 end, the germline J gene is used to fill in that end. The chain employs TRBV7-8 and TRBJ1-2; D remains ambiguous. Germline V gene data show CDR1 as SGHVS and CDR2 as FQNEAQ. CDR3 length: 17 residues. Trimming shortened V by 2 bases and J by 0 bases, and 16 bases separated the two germline ends. The sequenced part of the CDR3 DNA is TGTGCCAGCAGCTTAAGTGACGGCAGACTAACTAACTATGGC. Its translation: CASSLSDGRLTNYG. The whole CDR3 sequence is CASSLSDGRLTNYGYTF. Looking up the rest from reference TRBV7-8 and TRBJ1-2 gives the full variable domain: GAGVSQSPRYKVAKRGQDVALRCDPISGHVSLFWYQQALGQGPEFLTYFQNEAQLDKSGLPSDRFFAERPEGSVSTLKIQRTQQEDSAVYLCASSLSDGRLTNYGYTFGSGTRLTVV.

On this clone itself: Coverage ceases 3 residues before the CDR3 finishes, and the germline J gene fills in the end. The same CDR3 is also encoded by other DNA sequences in this sample. This chain links TRBV30 with TRBJ2-2, with 14 bases lining up with TRBD2. This CDR3 is 17 amino acids long. In germline, CDR1 is GTSNPN, CDR2 SVGIG (reference sequence). Partial CDR3 DNA: TGTGCTTGGGAGGGGACTAGCGGGAGTAAAAGAGCCGGGGAG. The encoded protein is CAWEGTSGSKRAGE. The entire CDR3 sequence reads CAWEGTSGSKRAGELFF.

In the case of this clone: The CDR3 goes on 3 residues after the read ends, and that part is filled in from the germline J gene. The chain has TRBV5-6 and TRBJ1-2, with D maybe TRBD1 (6 bases). Looked up from germline, CDR1 is SGHDT and CDR2 is YYEEEE. This CDR3 is 13 amino acids long. V lost 4 bases and J lost 6, with 13 bases in between. The CDR3 bases that were read are TGTGCCAGCAGCCGACAGGCGCCGGATGGC. It encodes CASSRQAPDG. The whole CDR3 protein is CASSRQAPDGYTF.

Note on this clone: The read is 3 residues too short to cover the CDR3 end, so that end is filled in from the germline J gene. The chain uses TRBV5-4 and TRBJ1-2; 9 bases agree with TRBD1. The CDR3 runs 15 residues. Germline V lookup: CDR1 SGHNT, CDR2 YYREEE (reference sequence). V lost 2 bases, J lost 6 bases, and 8 bases stayed unmatched. The CDR3: CASSFTGTGYHGYTF. The sequenced part of the CDR3 DNA is TGTGCCAGCAGCTTCACCGGGACAGGGTATCATGGC.

As to this clone: The DNA ends 3 residues before the CDR3 does, and the rest of the CDR3 is filled in from the germline J gene. This chain connects TRBV12-5 to TRBJ1-6, with TRBD1 identical over 8 bases. Germline CDR1 LGHNT, CDR2 FRNRAP. V shed 7 bases, J shed 6 bases, and the junction held 11 bases outside the gene matches. The CDR3 length is 16 residues. CDR3 in amino acids: CASAFRRTGRNSPLHF. Incomplete CDR3 DNA: TGTGCTAGTGCCTTCCGGAGGACAGGGCGTAATTCACCC. Looking up the rest from reference TRBV12-5 and TRBJ1-6 gives the full variable domain: DARVTQTPRHKVTEMGQEVTMRCQPILGHNTVFWYRQTMMQGLELLAYFRNRAPLDDSGMPKDRFSAEMPDATLATLKIQPSEPRDSAVYFCASAFRRTGRNSPLHFGNGTRLTVT.

Worth noting for this clone: The read falls 3 residues short of the CDR3 end, and the missing part is taken from the germline J gene. V and J are TRBV7-8 and TRBJ1-5; D unresolved. CDR3 length: 15 amino acids. Germline V gene data show CDR1 as SGHVS and CDR2 as FQNEAQ. V lost 5 bases, J lost 2 bases, and 13 bases lay in between. The sequenced CDR3 bases are TGTGCCAGCAGCGTATCCCCCGTAGGCAATCAGCCC. Residues: CASSVSPVGNQP. The complete CDR3 protein is CASSVSPVGNQPQHF.

This chain's CDR3 is CASSETSGETQYF. CDR3 DNA (partial): TGCGCCAGCAGTGAGACTAGCGGGGAGACC. This sequence joins TRBV10-1 and TRBJ2-5; TRBD2 matches at 9 bases. The read halts 3 residues ahead of the CDR3 end, with the missing end drawn from the germline J gene. Germline-derived CDR1 and CDR2 are WNHNN and SYGVQD (reference sequence). J was trimmed by 5 bases and V by 2 bases; bases with no gene match: 0. The CDR3 runs 13 residues.